This TCR beta chain originates from a study of glioma-infiltrating T cells after dendritic cell vaccination listed by TCRdb under 2016. With regard to the full study: Of the roughly 15 glioblastoma patients in the cohort, all drawn from Phase I and II dendritic cell vaccination trials, 9 were newly diagnosed and 6 had recurrent disease. Autologous tumor lysate-pulsed dendritic cell vaccination was administered to the patients between about 2003 and 2012. The vaccine consisted of monocyte-derived dendritic cells cultured seven to eight days with IL-4 and GM-CSF, then pulsed overnight with autologous tumor lysate. Each patient got three intradermal injections of the dendritic cell vaccine, spaced at biweekly intervals, in the arm below the axilla. Deep sequencing of TCR beta CDR3 regions was used to quantify tumor-infiltrating lymphocyte content and compare tumor and blood repertoires in dendritic cell-vaccinated glioblastoma patients. Survival after dendritic cell vaccination was correlated with TCR sequencing metrics, including TIL content and tumor-blood repertoire overlap.

Relative to germline, V is 1 base shorter and J is 1 base shorter, with 5 bases between their ends. The germline V gene (reference sequence) supplies CDR1 SGHNT and CDR2 YYREEE. The cysteine opens and the phenylalanine closes a CDR3 of 13 amino acids. The kept DNA is CDR3 alone, 39 bases in frame from the first base. Results and caveats for the whole study, not just this receptor: No direct relationship between TCR clonality and survival was found, suggesting that a diverse polyclonal response may matter. The cohort was small and heterogeneous, few patients had complete blood and tumor sets, and even fewer had initial-recurrent tumor pairs. Higher estimated pretreatment TIL content predicted longer time to progression and overall survival after dendritic cell vaccination. The response model built on TCR overlap across three groups was characterized as speculative, with prospective validation still needed.

For this clone: Its antigen is still unknown. There are no base qualities to consult, and no much larger clone falls within one base.

To be selected, patients needed enough residual fresh-frozen tumor tissue and more than two years of available survival data. Molecular status otherwise varied across the glioblastoma patients, but none of them carried an isocitrate dehydrogenase mutation. PBMC were collected before vaccination, two weeks after the third vaccination, and at tumor progression if tumor progression occurred. Genomic DNA was extracted with the Qiagen DNeasy Blood extraction Kit. The immunoSEQ assay amplified TCRB CDR3 regions from approximately 2 micrograms of genomic DNA, or from all available DNA when less than that amount was available. The multiplex PCR relied on 60 forward primers for TCR V beta segments and 13 reverse primers for J beta segments. Synthetic control templates were spiked into each sample at limiting dilution to estimate reads per starting template. Sequencing produced 87 bp reads on the Illumina HiSeq System. The study's processing was this. PCR and sequencing errors were removed by a nearest neighbor algorithm that merged closely related sequences. TCR overlap was defined as the percentage of unique tumor TCR beta sequences that were also found in the peripheral blood of the same patient. TCRdb obtained this table from immuneACCESS and retained in-frame rearrangements with V and J assigned. These tables miss some clones; where compared with another copy, unresolved V genes account for less than half of the shortfall, and the remainder is unexplained. The V and J calls and clone size were taken over from that table, and D and trimming were inferred from the DNA. The sample table lists tens of thousands of clones, approximately 80% of them with a count of one. The ten largest clones take up roughly 7.9% of the sample.

This chain joins TRBV5-4 to TRBJ1-1, with an unclear D gene assignment. The sample consisted of blood, taken before dendritic cell vaccination. This TCR came from a human donor with glioblastoma. The bases read TGTGCCAGCAGCTTGTCACAGAACACTGAAGCTTTCTTT. It encodes CASSLSQNTEAFF.